This T cell receptor beta chain was retrieved from a study of CD8+CD57+ T cells in acquired aplastic anemia. The wider study: An average of 3.2 ug of DNA was obtained from sorted CD4+ and CD8+ cells. The study, taken as a whole, reports: Sharing between patients and controls was observed for twenty-nine CD8+ CDR3 sequences. Controls did not differ significantly from patients in CD8+ Simpson's diversity.

Patients who underwent sequencing had shown CD8+CD57+ cell expansion by flow cytometry. Patients were therapy-naive when their blood was sampled. There are 13 residues in the CDR3. Trimming shortened V by 0 bases and J by 5 bases, and 11 bases separated the two germline ends. Germline CDR1 reads DFQATT; CDR2 reads SNEGSKA (reference sequence). The template for TCR beta VDJ and CDR3 sequence profiling was genomic DNA. TCRdb reanalysed the reads using MiXCR and keeps one entry per CDR3 protein. Among about 98,000 distinct CDR3 sequences listed, around 70% were seen once. On this clonotype: The antigen is unknown.

The chain uses TRBV20-1 and TRBJ2-7; tentatively, D is TRBD2 (6 bases). Sequencing input: sorted CD4+, CD8+, or CD8+CD57+ T cells (not recorded which) from PBMCs. The sequence was obtained from a human donor with aplastic anemia. The DNA for the CDR3 is TGCAGTGCTAGAGATCTTGGGGGGAACGAGCAGTACTTC. It yields the protein CSARDLGGNEQYF.